This T cell receptor beta chain derives from a study of lymphopenia after photon versus proton radiotherapy. Remarks on this clone: What it binds is unknown.

Findings and caveats of the study: Oligoclonal CD8+ Temra expansion after nadir drove photon patients' diversity drop. Under photons, naive T cells and diversity fell while effector/memory populations rose. Larger post-nadir TCR diversity loss correlated inversely with survival in deceased patients.

The assay was immunoSEQ multiplex PCR, and TCRdb's table has in-frame clones only and misses some. In the table there are 40,000 to 45,000 clones, around 83% of which are singletons. CDR3 length equals 16 residues. Germline assignment: CDR1 SGHDT and CDR2 YYEEEE. The ends were cut back, 4 bases at V and 5 bases at J, with 21 bases in the middle. This specimen consisted of peripheral blood, obtained from a patient treated with proton-based radiotherapy. The chain is built from TRBV5-6 and TRBJ1-2; D might be TRBD1 (6 bases). The sequence derives from a woman aged 70-85 years with pancreatic cancer. The CDR3 bases are TGTGCCAGCAGCGACCTGAGGGGCAGGGGCGGGTATGGCTACACCTTC. Protein: CASSDLRGRGGYGYTF.